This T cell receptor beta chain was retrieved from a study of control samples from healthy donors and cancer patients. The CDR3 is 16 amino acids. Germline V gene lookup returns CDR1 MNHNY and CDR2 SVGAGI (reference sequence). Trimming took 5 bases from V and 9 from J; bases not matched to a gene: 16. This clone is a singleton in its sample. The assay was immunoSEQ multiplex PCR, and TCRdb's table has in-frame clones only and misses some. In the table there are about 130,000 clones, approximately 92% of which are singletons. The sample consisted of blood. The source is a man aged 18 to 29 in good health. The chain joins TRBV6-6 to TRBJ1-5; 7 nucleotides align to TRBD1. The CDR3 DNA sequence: TGTGCCAGCAGTCCCCTCTTGGGACAGTTGGGTGGGCCCCAGCATTTT. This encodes CASSPLLGQLGGPQHF.